This T cell receptor beta chain stems from a study of vaccination effects on CD4 cells after COVID-19. Some clones are missing from TCRdb's copy, which holds only in-frame ones; the method was immunoSEQ multiplex PCR. Seen here are about 27,000 clones, 75% to 85% observed once, and the top ten hold 15% to 20%. On this clone: What it binds is not known.

Germline CDR1 is LNHDA and CDR2 is SQIVND (reference sequence). CDR3 length equals 15 residues. Trimming removed 6 bases from V and 1 base from J, with 12 bases in between. After expansion with viral peptide pools in the ViraFEST assay, antigen-specific CD4+ T cells were sequenced. Following a roughly ten-day culture, CD4+ T cells were purified. PCR-confirmed SARS-CoV-2 infection occurred in the person between March and December 2020. Study-wide points: Convalescent post-vaccine spike-reactive clones were mostly newly vaccine-induced.

The sequences come from CD4+ T cells from PBMCs cultured with HCoV-NL63 spike peptides, collected before COVID-19 vaccination. The receptor's source is a human donor who had a prior SARS-CoV-2 infection. This chain joins TRBV19 and TRBJ2-2; D may be TRBD1 (6 bases). CDR3 sequence reads: CASRRPTGNTGELFF. In DNA form, the CDR3 reads TGTGCCAGTAGGCGTCCGACAGGGAACACCGGGGAGCTGTTTTTT.